This TCR beta chain is from a study of blood T cell repertoires in COVID-19. In the study overall: Samples taken during acute and convalescent COVID-19 were collected in the United States, Italy and Spain. T cells, B-cell-depleted T cells, or PBMCs supplied cDNA or gDNA.

The Seattle site enrolled patients during active infection and followed them longitudinally. How the authors handled the data: From reference gene primer amplification, estimates of nucleated cell counts were derived. The assay was immunoSEQ multiplex PCR, and TCRdb's table has in-frame clones only and misses some. That table is the source of V, J and clone size, and D and trimming were worked out from the DNA. The data show more than 200,000 clones, 85% to 90% seen once. This sequence originates from a woman aged 60 to 75 with COVID-19, enrolled during active disease. Sequencing input: peripheral blood.

CDR3 sequence (DNA): TGCGCCAGCAGCCAGTTCATGAACACTGAAGCTTTCTTT. It specifies CASSQFMNTEAFF. The V call is TRBV5-1, the J call TRBJ1-1, with no clear D. V lost 4 bases and J lost 0, with 7 bases in between. The CDR3 runs 13 residues. In germline, CDR1 is SGHRS, CDR2 YFSETQ.